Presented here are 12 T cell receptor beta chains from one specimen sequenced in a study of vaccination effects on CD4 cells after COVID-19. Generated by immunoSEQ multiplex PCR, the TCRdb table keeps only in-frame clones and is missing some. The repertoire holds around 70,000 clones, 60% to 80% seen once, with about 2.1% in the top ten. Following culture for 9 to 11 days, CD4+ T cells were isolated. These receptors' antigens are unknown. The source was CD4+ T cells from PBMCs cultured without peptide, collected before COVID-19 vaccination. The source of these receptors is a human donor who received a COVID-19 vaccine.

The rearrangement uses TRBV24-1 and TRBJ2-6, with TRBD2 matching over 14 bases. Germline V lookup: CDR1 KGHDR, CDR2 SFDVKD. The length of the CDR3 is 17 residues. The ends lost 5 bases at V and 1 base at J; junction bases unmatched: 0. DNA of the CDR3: TGTGCCACCAGTGGGACTAGCGGGGGGTCTGGGGCCAACGTCCTGACTTTC. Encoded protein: CATSGTSGGSGANVLTF.

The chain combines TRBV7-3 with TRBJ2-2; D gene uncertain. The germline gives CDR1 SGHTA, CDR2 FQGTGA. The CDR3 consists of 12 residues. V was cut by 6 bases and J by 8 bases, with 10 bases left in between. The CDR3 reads CASSGLRGELFF. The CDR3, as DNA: TGTGCCAGCAGTGGTCTACGAGGGGAGCTGTTTTTT.

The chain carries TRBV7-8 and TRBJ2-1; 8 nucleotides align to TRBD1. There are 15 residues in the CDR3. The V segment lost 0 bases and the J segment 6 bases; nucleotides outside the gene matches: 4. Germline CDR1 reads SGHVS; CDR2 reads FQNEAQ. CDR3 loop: CASSLALDRGNEQFF. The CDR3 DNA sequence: TGTGCCAGCAGCTTAGCCTTAGACAGGGGCAATGAGCAGTTCTTC.

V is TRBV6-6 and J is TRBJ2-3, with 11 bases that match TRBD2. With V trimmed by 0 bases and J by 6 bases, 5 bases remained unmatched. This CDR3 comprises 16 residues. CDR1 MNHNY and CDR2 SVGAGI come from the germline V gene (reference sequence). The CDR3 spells CASSYSLAGGPDTQYF. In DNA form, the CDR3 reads TGTGCCAGCAGTTACTCGTTAGCGGGGGGGCCCGATACGCAGTATTTT.

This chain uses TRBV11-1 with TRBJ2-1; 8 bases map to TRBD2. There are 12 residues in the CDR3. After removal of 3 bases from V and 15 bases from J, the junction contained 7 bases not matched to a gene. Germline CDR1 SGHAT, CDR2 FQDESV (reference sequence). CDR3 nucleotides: TGTGCCAGCAGCTTCGGGGGGGGCGAGTTGTTCTTC. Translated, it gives CASSFGGGELFF.

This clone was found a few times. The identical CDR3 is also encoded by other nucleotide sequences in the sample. CDR3 coding DNA: TGTGCCTGGAGTGTCGGGGGGAACACTGAAGCTTTCTTT. This translates into CAWSVGGNTEAFF. The chain is built from TRBV30 and TRBJ1-1; D possibly corresponds to TRBD1 (5 bases). Germline CDR1 is GTSNPN and CDR2 is SVGIG (reference sequence). The CDR3 runs 13 residues. Between the trimmed V and J ends, which lost 0 bases and 1 base, there was a span of 6 bases.

CDR3 amino acids: CASGLVRSGTGGNTIYF. The CDR3 DNA reads TGTGCTAGTGGTTTGGTCCGTTCCGGGACAGGGGGAAACACCATATATTTT. This chain connects TRBV12-5 to TRBJ1-3; 9 nucleotides align to TRBD1. V lost 0 bases to trimming and J lost 4 bases; unmatched junction nucleotides: 7. The CDR3 is made up of 17 amino acids. Looked up from germline, CDR1 is LGHNT and CDR2 is FRNRAP. Filled out from reference TRBV12-5 and TRBJ1-3, the complete variable domain reads DARVTQTPRHKVTEMGQEVTMRCQPILGHNTVFWYRQTMMQGLELLAYFRNRAPLDDSGMPKDRFSAEMPDATLATLKIQPSEPRDSAVYFCASGLVRSGTGGNTIYFGEGSWLTVV.

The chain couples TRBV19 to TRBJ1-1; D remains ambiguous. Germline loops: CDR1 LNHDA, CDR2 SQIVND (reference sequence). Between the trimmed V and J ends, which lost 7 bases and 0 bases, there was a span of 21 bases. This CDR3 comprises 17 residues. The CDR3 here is CASTLGSARLVNTEAFF. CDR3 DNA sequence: TGTGCCAGTACCCTCGGAAGCGCACGACTCGTGAACACTGAAGCTTTCTTT.

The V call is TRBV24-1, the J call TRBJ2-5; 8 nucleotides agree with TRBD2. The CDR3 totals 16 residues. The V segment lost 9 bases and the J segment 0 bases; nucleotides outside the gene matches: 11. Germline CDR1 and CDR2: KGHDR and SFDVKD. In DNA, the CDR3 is TGTGCCACCGGGGGCCGGGAGCGGGGGAACCAAGAGACCCAGTACTTC. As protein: CATGGRERGNQETQYF.

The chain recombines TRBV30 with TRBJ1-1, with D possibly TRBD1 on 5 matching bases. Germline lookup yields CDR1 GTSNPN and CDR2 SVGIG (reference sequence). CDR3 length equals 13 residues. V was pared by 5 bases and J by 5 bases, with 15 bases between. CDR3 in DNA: TGTGCCTGGGGGGCCCTGGGGGGAACTGAAGCTTTCTTT. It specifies CAWGALGGTEAFF.

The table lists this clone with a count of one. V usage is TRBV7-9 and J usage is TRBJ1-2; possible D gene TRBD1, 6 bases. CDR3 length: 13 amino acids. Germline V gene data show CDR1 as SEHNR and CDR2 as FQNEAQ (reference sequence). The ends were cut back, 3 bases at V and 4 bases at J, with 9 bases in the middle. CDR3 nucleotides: TGTGCCAGCAGCTTCGGCAGGGGCTATGGCTACACCTTC. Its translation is CASSFGRGYGYTF. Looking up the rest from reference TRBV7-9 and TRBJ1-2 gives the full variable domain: DTGVSQNPRHKITKRGQNVTFRCDPISEHNRLYWYRQTLGQGPEFLTYFQNEAQLEKSRLLSDRFSAERPKGSFSTLEIQRTEQGDSAMYLCASSFGRGYGYTFGSGTRLTVV.

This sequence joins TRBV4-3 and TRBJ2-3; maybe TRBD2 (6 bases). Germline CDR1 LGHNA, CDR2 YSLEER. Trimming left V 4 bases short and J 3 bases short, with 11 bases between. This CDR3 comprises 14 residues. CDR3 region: CASSPGGVTDTQYF. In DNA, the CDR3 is TGCGCCAGCAGCCCCGGGGGAGTAACAGATACGCAGTATTTT.